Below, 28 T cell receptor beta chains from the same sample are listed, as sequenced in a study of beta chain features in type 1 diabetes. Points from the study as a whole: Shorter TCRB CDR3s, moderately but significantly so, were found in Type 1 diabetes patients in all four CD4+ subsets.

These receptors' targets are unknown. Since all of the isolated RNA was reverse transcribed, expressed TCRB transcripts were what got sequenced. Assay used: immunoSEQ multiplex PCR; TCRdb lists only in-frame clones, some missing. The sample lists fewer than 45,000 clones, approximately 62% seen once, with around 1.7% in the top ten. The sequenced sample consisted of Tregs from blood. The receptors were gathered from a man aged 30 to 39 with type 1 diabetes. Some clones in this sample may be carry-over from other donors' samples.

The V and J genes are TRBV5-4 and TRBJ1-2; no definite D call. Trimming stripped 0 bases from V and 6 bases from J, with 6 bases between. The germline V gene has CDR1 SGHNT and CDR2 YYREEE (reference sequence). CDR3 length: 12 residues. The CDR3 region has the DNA TGTGCCAGCAGCTTGGCCGGGGATGGCTACACCTTC. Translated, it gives CASSLAGDGYTF.

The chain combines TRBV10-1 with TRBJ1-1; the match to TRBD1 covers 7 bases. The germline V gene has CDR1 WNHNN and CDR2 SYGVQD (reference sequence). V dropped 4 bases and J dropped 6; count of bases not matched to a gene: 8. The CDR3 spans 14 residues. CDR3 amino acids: CASSVSYRGSEAFF. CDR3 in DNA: TGCGCCAGCAGTGTATCCTACAGGGGCTCTGAAGCTTTCTTT.

The DNA of the CDR3 is TGCCCCAAGGGCCCTTGGAGCGGGGACACCGGGGAGCTGTTTTTT. Amino acids: CPKGPWSGDTGELFF. This rearrangement joins TRBV29-1 to TRBJ2-2; 7 bases align to TRBD2. Germline CDR1 and CDR2: SQVTM and ANQGSEA. The CDR3 has 15 amino acids.

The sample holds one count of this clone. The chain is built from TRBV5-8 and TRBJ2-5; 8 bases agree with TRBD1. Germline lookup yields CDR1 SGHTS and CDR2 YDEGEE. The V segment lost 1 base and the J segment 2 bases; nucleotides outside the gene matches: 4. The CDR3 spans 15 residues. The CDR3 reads CASSLRTGFQETQYF. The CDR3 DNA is TGTGCCAGCAGCTTGCGGACAGGGTTTCAAGAGACCCAGTACTTC.

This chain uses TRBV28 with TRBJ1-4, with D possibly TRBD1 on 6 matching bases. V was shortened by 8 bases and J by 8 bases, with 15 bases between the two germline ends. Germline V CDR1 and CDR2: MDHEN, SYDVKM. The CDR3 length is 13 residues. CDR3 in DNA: TGTGCCAGCGGGGGGGGCGCTTTGGAAAAACTGTTTTTT. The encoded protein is CASGGGALEKLFF.

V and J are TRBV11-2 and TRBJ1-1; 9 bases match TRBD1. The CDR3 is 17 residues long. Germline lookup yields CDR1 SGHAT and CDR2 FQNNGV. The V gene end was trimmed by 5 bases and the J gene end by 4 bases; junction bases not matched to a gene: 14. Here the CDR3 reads CASSPTGTGLLSTEAFF. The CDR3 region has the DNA TGTGCCAGCAGCCCCACCGGGACAGGGCTCCTTAGCACTGAAGCTTTCTTT. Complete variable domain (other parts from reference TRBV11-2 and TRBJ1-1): EAGVAQSPRYKIIEKRQSVAFWCNPISGHATLYWYQQILGQGPKLLIQFQNNGVVDDSQLPKDRFSAERLKGVDSTLKIQPAKLEDSAVYLCASSPTGTGLLSTEAFFGQGTRLTVV.

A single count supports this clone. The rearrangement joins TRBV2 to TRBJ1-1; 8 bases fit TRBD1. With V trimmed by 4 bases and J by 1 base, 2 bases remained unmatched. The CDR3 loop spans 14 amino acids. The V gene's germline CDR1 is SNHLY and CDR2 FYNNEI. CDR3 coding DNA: TGTGCCAGCAGTGTACAGGGGGGGAACACTGAAGCTTTCTTT. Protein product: CASSVQGGNTEAFF.

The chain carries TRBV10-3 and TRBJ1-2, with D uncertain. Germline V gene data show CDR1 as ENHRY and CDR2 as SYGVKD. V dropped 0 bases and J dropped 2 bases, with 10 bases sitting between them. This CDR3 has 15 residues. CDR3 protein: CAISESRAENYGYTF. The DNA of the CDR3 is TGTGCCATCAGTGAGTCGAGGGCGGAGAACTATGGCTACACCTTC.

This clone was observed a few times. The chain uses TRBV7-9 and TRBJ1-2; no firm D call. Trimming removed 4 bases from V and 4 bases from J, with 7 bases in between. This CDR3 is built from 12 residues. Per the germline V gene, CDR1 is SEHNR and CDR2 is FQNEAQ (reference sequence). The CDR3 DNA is TGTGCCAGCAGCTCGTATCCCTATGGCTACACCTTC. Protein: CASSSYPYGYTF.

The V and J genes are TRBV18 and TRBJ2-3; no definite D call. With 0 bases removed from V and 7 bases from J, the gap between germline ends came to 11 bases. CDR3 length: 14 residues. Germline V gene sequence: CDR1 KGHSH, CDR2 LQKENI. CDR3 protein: CASSPPGPPHTQYF. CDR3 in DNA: TGTGCCAGCTCACCACCGGGCCCGCCCCATACGCAGTATTTT.

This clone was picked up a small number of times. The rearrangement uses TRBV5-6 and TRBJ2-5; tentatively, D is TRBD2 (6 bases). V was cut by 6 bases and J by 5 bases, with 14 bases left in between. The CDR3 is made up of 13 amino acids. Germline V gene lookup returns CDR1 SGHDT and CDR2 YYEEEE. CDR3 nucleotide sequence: TGTGCCAGCAAGCGAAGCGGGCTGGAGACCCAGTACTTC. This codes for CASKRSGLETQYF.

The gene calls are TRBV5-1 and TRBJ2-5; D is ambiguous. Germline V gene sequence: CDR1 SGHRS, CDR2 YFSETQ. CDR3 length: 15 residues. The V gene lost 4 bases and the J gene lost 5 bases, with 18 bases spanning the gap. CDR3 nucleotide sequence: TGCGCCAGCAGCCTAGGCACCGCGGCCCAGGAGACCCAGTACTTC. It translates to CASSLGTAAQETQYF. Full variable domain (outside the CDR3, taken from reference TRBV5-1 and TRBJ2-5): KAGVTQTPRYLIKTRGQQVTLSCSPISGHRSVSWYQQTPGQGLQFLFEYFSETQRNKGNFPGRFSGRQFSNSRSEMNVSTLELGDSALYLCASSLGTAAQETQYFGPGTRLLVL.

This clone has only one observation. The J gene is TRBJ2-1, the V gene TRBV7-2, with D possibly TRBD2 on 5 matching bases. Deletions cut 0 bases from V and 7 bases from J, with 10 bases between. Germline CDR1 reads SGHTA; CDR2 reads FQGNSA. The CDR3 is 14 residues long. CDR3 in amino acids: CASSLASSWNEQFF. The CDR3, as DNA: TGTGCCAGCAGCTTAGCTTCTAGCTGGAATGAGCAGTTCTTC.

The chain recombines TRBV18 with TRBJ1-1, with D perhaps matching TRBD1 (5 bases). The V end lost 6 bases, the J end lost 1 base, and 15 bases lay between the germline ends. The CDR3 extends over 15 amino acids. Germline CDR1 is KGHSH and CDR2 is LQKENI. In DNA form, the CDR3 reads TGTGCCAGCTCCTCTGGGTGGAGGGGGAACACTGAAGCTTTCTTT. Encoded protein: CASSSGWRGNTEAFF. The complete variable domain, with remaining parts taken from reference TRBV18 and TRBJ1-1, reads NAGVMQNPRHLVRRRGQEARLRCSPMKGHSHVYWYRQLPEEGLKFMVYLQKENIIDESGMPKERFSAEFPKEGPSILRIQQVVRGDSAAYFCASSSGWRGNTEAFFGQGTRLTVV.

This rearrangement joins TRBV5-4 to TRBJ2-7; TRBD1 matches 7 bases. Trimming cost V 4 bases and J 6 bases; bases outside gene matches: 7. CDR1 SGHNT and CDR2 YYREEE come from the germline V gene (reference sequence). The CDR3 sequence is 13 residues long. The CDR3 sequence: CASSPGTVTEQYF. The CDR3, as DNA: TGTGCCAGCAGCCCCGGGACAGTAACCGAGCAGTACTTC.

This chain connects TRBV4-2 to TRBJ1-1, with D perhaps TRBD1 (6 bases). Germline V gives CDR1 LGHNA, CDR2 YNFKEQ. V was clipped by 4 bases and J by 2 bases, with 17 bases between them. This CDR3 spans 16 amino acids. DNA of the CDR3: TGTGCCAGCAGCCGCACAGGGATCTCCCTTAACACTGAAGCTTTCTTT. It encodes CASSRTGISLNTEAFF.

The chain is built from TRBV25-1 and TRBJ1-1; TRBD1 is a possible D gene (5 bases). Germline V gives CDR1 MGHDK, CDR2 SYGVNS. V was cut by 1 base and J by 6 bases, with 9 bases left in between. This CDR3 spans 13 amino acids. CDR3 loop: CASSEWEQAEAFF. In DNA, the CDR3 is TGTGCCAGCAGTGAATGGGAACAGGCTGAAGCTTTCTTT.

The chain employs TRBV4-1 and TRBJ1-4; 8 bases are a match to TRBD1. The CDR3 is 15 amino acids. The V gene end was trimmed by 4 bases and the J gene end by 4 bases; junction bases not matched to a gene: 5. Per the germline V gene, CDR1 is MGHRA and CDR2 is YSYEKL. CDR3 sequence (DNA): TGCGCCAGCAGCCGTCGACAGGGGATTAATGAAAAACTGTTTTTT. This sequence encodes CASSRRQGINEKLFF.

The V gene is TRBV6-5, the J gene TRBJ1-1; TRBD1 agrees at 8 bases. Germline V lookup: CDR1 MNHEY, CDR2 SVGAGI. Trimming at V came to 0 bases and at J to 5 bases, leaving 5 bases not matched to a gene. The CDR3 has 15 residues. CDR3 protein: CASSYSATGDTEAFF. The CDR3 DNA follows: TGTGCCAGCAGTTACTCGGCGACAGGGGATACTGAAGCTTTCTTT.

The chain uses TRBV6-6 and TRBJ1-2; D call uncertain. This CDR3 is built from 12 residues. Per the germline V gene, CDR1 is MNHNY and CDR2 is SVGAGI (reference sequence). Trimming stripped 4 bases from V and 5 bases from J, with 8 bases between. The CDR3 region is CASSSGWYGYTF. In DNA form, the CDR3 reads TGTGCCAGCAGTTCCGGTTGGTATGGCTACACCTTC.

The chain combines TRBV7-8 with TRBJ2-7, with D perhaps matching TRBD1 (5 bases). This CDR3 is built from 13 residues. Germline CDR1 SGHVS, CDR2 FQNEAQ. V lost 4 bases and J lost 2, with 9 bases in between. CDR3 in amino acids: CASSWQGAYEQYF. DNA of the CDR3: TGTGCCAGCAGCTGGCAAGGGGCCTACGAGCAGTACTTC.

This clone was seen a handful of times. This CDR3 is CASSLRTGGDGELFF. CDR3 nucleotide sequence: TGCGCCAGCAGCCTTCGGACAGGGGGGGACGGGGAGCTGTTTTTT. V is TRBV5-1 and J is TRBJ2-2; TRBD1 matches at 10 bases. V lost 4 bases, J lost 7 bases, and 7 bases stayed unmatched. This CDR3 comprises 15 residues. CDR1 and CDR2 (germline): SGHRS, YFSETQ.

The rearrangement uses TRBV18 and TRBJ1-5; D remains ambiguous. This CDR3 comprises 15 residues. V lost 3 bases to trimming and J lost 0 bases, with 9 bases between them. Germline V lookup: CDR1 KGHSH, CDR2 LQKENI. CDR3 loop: CASSPRYNSNQPQHF. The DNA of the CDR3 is TGTGCCAGCTCACCGAGGTACAATAGCAATCAGCCCCAGCATTTT. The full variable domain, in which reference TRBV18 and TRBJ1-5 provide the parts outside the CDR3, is NAGVMQNPRHLVRRRGQEARLRCSPMKGHSHVYWYRQLPEEGLKFMVYLQKENIIDESGMPKERFSAEFPKEGPSILRIQQVVRGDSAAYFCASSPRYNSNQPQHFGDGTRLSIL.

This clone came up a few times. CDR3 nucleotides: TGTGCCAGCAGTGTCGGACTAGCGGGGCTGCAGGGGGATACGCAGTATTTT. It specifies CASSVGLAGLQGDTQYF. The rearrangement links TRBV2 to TRBJ2-3; 12 nucleotides agree with TRBD2. The junction had 11 bases not matched to a gene; V was cut back by 4 bases and J by 6 bases. The germline gives CDR1 SNHLY, CDR2 FYNNEI. There are 17 residues in the CDR3.

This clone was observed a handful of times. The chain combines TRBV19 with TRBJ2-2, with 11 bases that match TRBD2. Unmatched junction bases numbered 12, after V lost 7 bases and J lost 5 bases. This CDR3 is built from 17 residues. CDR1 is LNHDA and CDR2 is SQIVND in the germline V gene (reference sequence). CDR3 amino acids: CASTFTRLAGITGELFF. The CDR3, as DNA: TGTGCCAGTACTTTTACCCGACTAGCGGGGATTACCGGGGAGCTGTTTTTT.

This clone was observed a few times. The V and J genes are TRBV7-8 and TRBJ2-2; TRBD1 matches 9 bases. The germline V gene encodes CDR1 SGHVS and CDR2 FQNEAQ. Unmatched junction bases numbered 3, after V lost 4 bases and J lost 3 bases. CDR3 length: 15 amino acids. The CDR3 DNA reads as TGTGCCAGCAGCTATGGACAGGGGTACACCGGGGAGCTGTTTTTT. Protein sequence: CASSYGQGYTGELFF.

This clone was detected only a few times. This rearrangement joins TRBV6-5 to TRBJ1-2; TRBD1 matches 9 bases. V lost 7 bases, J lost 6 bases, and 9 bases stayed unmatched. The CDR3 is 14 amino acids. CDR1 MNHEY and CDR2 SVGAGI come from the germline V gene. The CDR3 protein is CASIKGGQGDGYTF. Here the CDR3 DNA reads TGTGCCAGCATCAAAGGGGGACAGGGTGATGGCTACACCTTC.

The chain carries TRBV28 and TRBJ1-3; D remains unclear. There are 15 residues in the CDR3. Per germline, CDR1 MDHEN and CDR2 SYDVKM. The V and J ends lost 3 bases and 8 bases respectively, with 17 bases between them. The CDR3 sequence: CASSLVGVSADTIYF. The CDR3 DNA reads TGTGCCAGCAGTTTGGTCGGGGTCTCTGCAGACACCATATATTTT.